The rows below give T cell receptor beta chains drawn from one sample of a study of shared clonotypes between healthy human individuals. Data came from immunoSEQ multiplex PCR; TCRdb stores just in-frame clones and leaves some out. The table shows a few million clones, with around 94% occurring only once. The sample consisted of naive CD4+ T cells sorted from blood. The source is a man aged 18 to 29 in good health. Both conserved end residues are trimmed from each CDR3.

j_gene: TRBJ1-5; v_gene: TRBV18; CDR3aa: ASSPAGGDRVAQH
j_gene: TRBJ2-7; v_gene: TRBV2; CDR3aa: ASTPANAGSEYEQY
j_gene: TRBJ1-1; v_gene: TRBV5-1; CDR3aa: ASSIQGGNTEAF
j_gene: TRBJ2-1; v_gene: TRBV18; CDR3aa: ASSPGGVGEQF
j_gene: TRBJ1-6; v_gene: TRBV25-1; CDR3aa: ASSGDTGGSPLH
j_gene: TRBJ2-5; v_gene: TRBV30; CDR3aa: AWTSGQETQY
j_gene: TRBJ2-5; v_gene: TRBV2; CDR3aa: ASSEQGVETQY
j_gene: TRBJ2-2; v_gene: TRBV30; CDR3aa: AWSVGSGQGFRTTGELF
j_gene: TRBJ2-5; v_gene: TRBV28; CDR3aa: ASSLKGAWAGRRETQY
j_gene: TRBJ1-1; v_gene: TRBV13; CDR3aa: ASSQRDTEAF
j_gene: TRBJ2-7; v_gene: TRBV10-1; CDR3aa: ASSPDSYEQY
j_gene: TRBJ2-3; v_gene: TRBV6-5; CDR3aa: ASSWSWLAATDTQY
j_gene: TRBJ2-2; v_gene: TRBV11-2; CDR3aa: ASSLVSGAGELF
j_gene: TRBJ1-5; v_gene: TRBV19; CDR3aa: ASSISTERPQH
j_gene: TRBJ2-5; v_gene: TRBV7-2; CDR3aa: ASSLTQGGETQY
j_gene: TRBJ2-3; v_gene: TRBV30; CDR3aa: AWSTTGTRTDTQY
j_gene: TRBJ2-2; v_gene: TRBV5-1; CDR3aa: ASSEGQLTGELF
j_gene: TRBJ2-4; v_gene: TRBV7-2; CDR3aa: ASSFGPGAGGQNIQY
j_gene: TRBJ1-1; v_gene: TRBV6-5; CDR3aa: ASSSWNTEAF
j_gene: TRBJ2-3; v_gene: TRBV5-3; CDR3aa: ARSHCGADGGTDTQY
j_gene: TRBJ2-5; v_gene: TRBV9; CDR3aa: ASSLLDSQETQY
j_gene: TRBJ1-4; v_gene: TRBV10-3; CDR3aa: AISDPGTGTGENEKLF
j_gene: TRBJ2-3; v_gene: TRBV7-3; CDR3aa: ASSFRTGVTDTQY
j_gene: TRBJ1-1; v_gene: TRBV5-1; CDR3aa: ASSSWQSTEAF
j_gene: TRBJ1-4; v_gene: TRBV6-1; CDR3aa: ATRTGPNEKLF
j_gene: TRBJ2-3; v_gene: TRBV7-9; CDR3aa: ASIRTGQPTDTQY
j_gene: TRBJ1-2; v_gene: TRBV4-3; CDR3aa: ASSQDPRGLNYGYT
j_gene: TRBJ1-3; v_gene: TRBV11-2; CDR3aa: ASSRTGTSGNTIY
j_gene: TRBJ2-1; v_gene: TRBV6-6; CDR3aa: ASRTGTAFYNEQF
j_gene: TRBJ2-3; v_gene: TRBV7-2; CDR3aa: ASSLGVGFTDTQY
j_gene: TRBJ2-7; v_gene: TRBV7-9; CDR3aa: ASSLNEIHEQY
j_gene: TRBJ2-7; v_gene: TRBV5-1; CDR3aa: ASSLEGNSYEQY
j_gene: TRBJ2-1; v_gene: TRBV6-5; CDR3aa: ASSRGPYNEQF
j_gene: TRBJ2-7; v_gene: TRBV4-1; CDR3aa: ASSRRARYEQY
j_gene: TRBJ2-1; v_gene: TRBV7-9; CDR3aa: ASSLGGETNEQF
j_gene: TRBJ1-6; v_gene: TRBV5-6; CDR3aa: ASSFGDRDSPLH
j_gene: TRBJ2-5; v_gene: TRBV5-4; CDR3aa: ASSFVDQETQY
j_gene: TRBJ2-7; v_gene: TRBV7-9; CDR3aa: ASTQAYEQY
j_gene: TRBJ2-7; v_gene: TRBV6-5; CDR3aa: ATHSGQGVEQY
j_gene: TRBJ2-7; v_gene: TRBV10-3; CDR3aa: AINSGKYEQY
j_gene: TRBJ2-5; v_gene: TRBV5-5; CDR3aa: ASSLVAGGQETQY
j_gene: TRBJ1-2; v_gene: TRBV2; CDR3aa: ASSDPTALYGYT
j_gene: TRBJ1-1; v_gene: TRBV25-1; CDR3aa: ASSDRIGTEAF
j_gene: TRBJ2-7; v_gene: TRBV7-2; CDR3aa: ASSRPPHSYEQY
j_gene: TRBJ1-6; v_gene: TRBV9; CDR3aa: ASSVGGGNSPLH
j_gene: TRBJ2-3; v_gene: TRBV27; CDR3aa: ASSFYMGQALDTQY
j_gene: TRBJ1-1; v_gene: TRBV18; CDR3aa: ASSPGQGGTEAF
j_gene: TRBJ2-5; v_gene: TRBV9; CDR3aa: ASSTHPETQY
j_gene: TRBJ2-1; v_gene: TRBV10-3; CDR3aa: AISEPPGLAGNEQF